This T cell receptor beta chain was obtained from a study of blood T cell repertoires in COVID-19. On the study more broadly: Collection of acute and convalescent COVID-19 samples took place in the United States, Italy and Spain. Nucleic acid was either cDNA or gDNA, and it came from T cells, B-cell-depleted T cells, or PBMCs.

CDR3 length: 15 residues. Deletions cut 2 bases from V and 8 bases from J, with 16 bases between. Germline V lookup: CDR1 LNHNV, CDR2 YYDKDF (reference sequence). In the original workflow: Cell counts per sample came from amplifying reference gene primers. Sequenced by immunoSEQ multiplex PCR; TCRdb stores in-frame clones only, minus some. V, J and clone size derive from that table, while D and trimming were established from the DNA sequence. The data show some 260,000 clones, around four fifths seen once. The sequencing sample was made of peripheral blood. This TCR was recovered from a woman in her 40s with active or convalescent COVID-19. V usage is TRBV15 and J usage is TRBJ2-1, with a possible D match to TRBD2 (6 bases). In nucleotides, the CDR3 is TGTGCCACCAGCAGAAGACTAGTCCGAAACGATGAGCAGTTCTTC. Its protein is CATSRRLVRNDEQFF.